This section outlines one TCR beta chain sequence together with its context. Antigen unknown. The data are from a study of T cell responses to AZD1222 COVID-19 vaccine. Whole-study findings and limits: Vaccine-associated CD4 TCRs spanned spike, dominant at 160-218 and 743-854.

Clones were read by immunoSEQ multiplex PCR, and TCRdb kept only the in-frame ones, dropping some. The sample yields over 150,000 clones, about 83% seen once. Germline V CDR1 and CDR2: GTSNPN, SVGIG (reference sequence). The V end lost 3 bases, the J end lost 0 bases, and 9 bases lay between the germline ends. The CDR3 contains 15 residues. The sequence came from an adult who received the AZD1222 COVID-19 vaccine. The chain has TRBV30 and TRBJ1-6; D not resolved. Here the sequenced sample was peripheral blood, taken 28 days after the second AZD1222 dose. In DNA form, the CDR3 reads TGTGCCTGGAGCCCGCAGAGCTCCTATAATTCACCCCTCCACTTT. Its protein product is CAWSPQSSYNSPLHF.